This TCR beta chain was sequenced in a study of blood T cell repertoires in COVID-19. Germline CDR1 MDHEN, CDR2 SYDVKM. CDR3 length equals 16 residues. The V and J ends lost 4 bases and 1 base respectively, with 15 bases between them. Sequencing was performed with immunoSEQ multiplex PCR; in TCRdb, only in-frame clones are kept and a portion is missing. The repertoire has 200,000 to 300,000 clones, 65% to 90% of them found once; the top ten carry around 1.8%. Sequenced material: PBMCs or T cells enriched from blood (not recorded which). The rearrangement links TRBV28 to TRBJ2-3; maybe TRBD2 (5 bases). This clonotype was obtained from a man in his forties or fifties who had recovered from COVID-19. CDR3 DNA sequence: TGTGCCAGCAGTTCTTTGGACTTCTACCGCACAGATACGCAGTATTTT. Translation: CASSSLDFYRTDTQYF.